This T cell receptor (beta chain) came from a study of technical replicates of blood from a handful of donors. The germline gives CDR1 SGHTA, CDR2 FQGNSA. With 5 bases clipped from V and 10 bases from J, the junction kept 6 bases outside the gene matches. The CDR3 contains 13 residues. Generated by immunoSEQ multiplex PCR, the TCRdb table keeps only in-frame clones and is missing some. Of 98,000 or so clones listed, almost 96% were seen once; the top ten hold over 0.2%. The chain links TRBV7-2 to TRBJ2-3, with 10 bases fitting TRBD2. The TCR originated in a human donor in good health. Material for sequencing was T cells isolated from PBMCs. CDR3 in DNA: TGTGCCAGCAGCCCGTCTAGCGGGAGAGCGCAGTATTTT. This gives the protein CASSPSSGRAQYF.